The clone carrying this T cell receptor (beta chain) was seen at least ten times. Its antigen is still unknown. After 5'RACE with constant-segment primers, TCR alpha and TCR beta cDNA libraries carrying sample barcodes and UMIs were obtained. TCRdb recomputed calls from the 5' RACE reads with MiXCR, one row per CDR3 protein. The sample holds a few hundred thousand distinct CDR3 sequences, around 21% seen once. This entry comes from a study of T-cell memory formation after mild COVID-19. Study observations and caveats: The main location of contracting CD4+ clones was CM and EM, and that of contracting CD8+ clones was EMRA. Contracting clones from day 15 to 85 showed balanced CD4/CD8; later expanders favored CD4+.

V lost 5 bases to trimming and J lost 8 bases, with 13 bases between them. Germline V lookup: CDR1 SGHTA, CDR2 FQGNSA. This CDR3 contains 13 residues. This TCR was sampled from an adult woman who had mild COVID-19 (a few samples of this study predate the infection). Cell type and time point are not known. V is TRBV7-2 and J is TRBJ2-1; D gene uncertain. The sequenced sample was PBMCs or a T cell subset sorted from them (not recorded which). CDR3 DNA: TGTGCCAGCAGCGTTCAAACTGAAGATGAGCAGTTCTTC. It yields the protein CASSVQTEDEQFF.